The 19 T cell receptor beta chains in this list originate from one sample, sequenced in a study of blood T cell repertoires in COVID-19. The protocol was immunoSEQ multiplex PCR, while the TCRdb copy is restricted to in-frame clones and leaves out a portion. The sample yields about 49,000 clones, over 85% seen once. The sample taken for sequencing was peripheral blood. The receptors come from a man aged 55 to 70 with COVID-19, enrolled during active disease.

The chain joins TRBV27 to TRBJ2-4, with 7 bases fitting TRBD2. This CDR3 has 16 amino acids. Trimming cost V 7 bases and J 0 bases; bases outside gene matches: 9. Germline CDR1 is MNHEY and CDR2 is SMNVEV (reference sequence). The CDR3 is CASTHRDYLAKNIQYF. CDR3 nucleotides: TGTGCCAGCACCCACCGGGACTACTTAGCCAAAAACATTCAGTACTTC.

The chain carries TRBV18 and TRBJ1-2; 7 bases agree with TRBD1. V gave up 3 bases and J gave up 5 bases; unmatched junction bases: 12. CDR3 length: 16 amino acids. Germline values: CDR1 KGHSH, CDR2 LQKENI. The CDR3, as DNA: TGTGCCAGCTCACCCCCCCCGGGACAGCTGGCTTATGGCTACACCTTC. It translates to CASSPPPGQLAYGYTF.

The chain recombines TRBV10-3 with TRBJ2-7, with unresolved D. Germline CDR1 is ENHRY and CDR2 is SYGVKD. CDR3 length: 14 amino acids. Between the trimmed V and J ends, which lost 2 bases and 6 bases, there was a span of 14 bases. In DNA, the CDR3 is TGTGCCATCAGTGAGGACTCTAGAGCTTCCGAGCAGTACTTC. This translates into CAISEDSRASEQYF.

The rearrangement links TRBV25-1 to TRBJ1-1; no definite D call. Per the germline V gene, CDR1 is MGHDK and CDR2 is SYGVNS. The CDR3 loop spans 11 amino acids. Trimming stripped 4 bases from V and 3 bases from J, with 3 bases between. CDR3 nucleotides: TGTGCCAGCAGTGTCTACACTGAAGCTTTCTTT. This translates into CASSVYTEAFF.

The chain is built from TRBV7-2 and TRBJ1-6; no firm D call. The CDR3 is made up of 15 amino acids. Trimming removed 0 bases at V and 6 bases at J, with 9 bases between. Per the germline V gene, CDR1 is SGHTA and CDR2 is FQGNSA. As DNA, the CDR3 is TGTGCCAGCAGCTTAGCGGGAGGGAGTAATTCACCCCTCCACTTT. This encodes CASSLAGGSNSPLHF.

The chain recombines TRBV9 with TRBJ2-5, with TRBD2 identical over 12 bases. J lost 5 bases, V lost 6 bases, and 17 bases had no gene match. The germline V gene encodes CDR1 SGDLS and CDR2 YYNGEE. The CDR3 consists of 18 residues. The CDR3 loop is CASKGVWLAGGPRETQYF. Here the CDR3 DNA reads TGTGCCAGCAAAGGTGTCTGGCTAGCGGGAGGGCCGCGGGAGACCCAGTACTTC.

The rearrangement uses TRBV5-5 and TRBJ2-7; unclear D gene. V was pared by 3 bases and J by 2 bases, with 9 bases between. Per germline, CDR1 SGHKS and CDR2 YYEKEE (reference sequence). This CDR3 has 13 residues. The CDR3 here is CASSWHAAYEQYF. The CDR3 DNA is TGTGCCAGCAGCTGGCACGCCGCCTACGAGCAGTACTTC.

V is TRBV19 and J is TRBJ1-6, with 8 bases matching TRBD1. Germline values: CDR1 LNHDA, CDR2 SQIVND (reference sequence). The CDR3 is 15 residues long. Trimming took 6 bases from V and 7 from J; bases not matched to a gene: 8. Here the CDR3 reads CASSLSDRDNSPLHF. The CDR3 bases are TGTGCCAGTAGCCTTTCGGACAGGGACAATTCACCCCTCCACTTT.

The chain links TRBV7-2 to TRBJ1-5; TRBD1 is a possible D gene (6 bases). The germline gives CDR1 SGHTA, CDR2 FQGNSA. The V gene lost 2 bases and the J gene lost 7 bases, with 12 bases spanning the gap. The CDR3 spans 14 residues. Here the CDR3 DNA reads TGTGCCAGCAGCTTAAAAACAGGGCTACAGCCCCAGCATTTT. Its translation is CASSLKTGLQPQHF.

This rearrangement joins TRBV21-1 to TRBJ1-3; the table's D call of TRBD1 was not tested on the DNA. TRBV21-1 is a pseudogene locus. CDR3 size: 16 residues. CDR3 DNA: TGTGCCAGCAGCAAAGCCCCCAGGGGGCTTGAAAACACCATATATTTT. Residues: CASSKAPRGLENTIYF.

The chain combines TRBV7-3 with TRBJ2-7; D ambiguous. V was cut by 1 base and J by 0 bases, with 7 bases left in between. Germline V lookup: CDR1 SGHTA, CDR2 FQGTGA. CDR3 length equals 14 residues. The CDR3 spells CASSLSPSSYEQYF. The CDR3 DNA reads TGTGCCAGCAGCTTAAGTCCGAGCTCCTACGAGCAGTACTTC.

V and J are TRBV2 and TRBJ2-3; 7 bases are shared with TRBD2. V lost 6 bases, J lost 1 base, and 16 bases stayed unmatched. CDR3 length: 18 amino acids. Germline-derived CDR1 and CDR2 are SNHLY and FYNNEI. The CDR3 DNA reads TGTGCCAGCAGCACACCGGCTCGGGGTAGCGGGCGCACAGATACGCAGTATTTT. This encodes CASSTPARGSGRTDTQYF.

V usage is TRBV11-1 and J usage is TRBJ1-1, with D hard to call. The CDR3 is 13 residues long. Between the trimmed V and J ends, which lost 0 bases and 5 bases, there was a span of 7 bases. The V gene's germline CDR1 is SGHAT and CDR2 FQDESV (reference sequence). In DNA, the CDR3 is TGTGCCAGCAGCTTAGCGGTGAGGACTGAAGCTTTCTTT. Encoded protein: CASSLAVRTEAFF. The complete variable domain, with remaining parts taken from reference TRBV11-1 and TRBJ1-1, reads EAEVAQSPRYKITEKSQAVAFWCDPISGHATLYWYRQILGQGPELLVQFQDESVVDDSQLPKDRFSAERLKGVDSTLKIQPAELGDSAMYLCASSLAVRTEAFFGQGTRLTVV.

The chain uses TRBV18 and TRBJ2-1; TRBD2 aligns across 7 bases. The junction had 3 bases not matched to a gene; V was cut back by 3 bases and J by 4 bases. There are 14 residues in the CDR3. Looked up from germline, CDR1 is KGHSH and CDR2 is LQKENI. DNA of the CDR3: TGTGCCAGCTCACCGACTAGCCCGTACAATGAGCAGTTCTTC. This sequence encodes CASSPTSPYNEQFF.

The sample holds a few counts of this clone. V and J are TRBV7-2 and TRBJ1-1; the D is unclear. CDR3 size: 13 residues. V shed 6 bases and J shed 1 base, with 9 bases lying between them. The germline V gene encodes CDR1 SGHTA and CDR2 FQGNSA. The CDR3: CASRYARNTEAFF. Written as DNA, the CDR3 is TGTGCCAGCAGGTACGCGCGGAACACTGAAGCTTTCTTT. Supplemented by reference TRBV7-2 and TRBJ1-1, the full variable domain reads GAGVSQSPSNKVTEKGKDVELRCDPISGHTALYWYRQSLGQGLEFLIYFQGNSAPDKSGLPSDRFSAERTGGSVSTLTIQRTQQEDSAVYLCASRYARNTEAFFGQGTRLTVV.

V usage is TRBV27 and J usage is TRBJ1-1; 9 bases map to TRBD1. With V trimmed by 5 bases and J by 1 base, 8 bases remained unmatched. This CDR3 region has 16 residues. Germline loops: CDR1 MNHEY, CDR2 SMNVEV (reference sequence). For the CDR3, the DNA is TGTGCCAGCAGTCACTACGGACAGGGGAGGAACACTGAAGCTTTCTTT. Its translation is CASSHYGQGRNTEAFF.

This clone has a handful of counts. V is TRBV6-5 and J is TRBJ2-1; TRBD2 matches 7 bases. The V segment lost 6 bases and the J segment 8 bases; nucleotides outside the gene matches: 7. This CDR3 has 13 amino acids. Germline-derived CDR1 and CDR2 are MNHEY and SVGAGI. CDR3 protein: CASRFGLEDEQFF. DNA for the CDR3: TGTGCCAGCAGATTTGGACTAGAAGATGAGCAGTTCTTC.

This chain joins TRBV19 and TRBJ2-2; 8 nucleotides align to TRBD1. This CDR3 contains 15 residues. Per the germline V gene, CDR1 is LNHDA and CDR2 is SQIVND (reference sequence). The V gene end was trimmed by 3 bases and the J gene end by 4 bases; junction bases not matched to a gene: 4. CDR3 in DNA: TGTGCCAGTAGTATGCAGGGGGCGCCCACCGGGGAGCTGTTTTTT. This sequence encodes CASSMQGAPTGELFF.

This clone has a single count. The chain is built from TRBV20-1 and TRBJ1-2; D unclear. The length of the CDR3 is 12 residues. V was pared by 3 bases and J by 4 bases, with 9 bases between. CDR1 and CDR2 from the germline V gene are DFQATT and SNEGSKA (reference sequence). The chain's CDR3 is CSASELLYGYTF. The CDR3 DNA follows: TGCAGTGCTAGTGAGTTACTCTATGGCTACACCTTC.